This T cell receptor beta chain was recorded in a study of blood T cell repertoires in COVID-19 (dated by TCRdb to 2019 to 2021). For the wider study: Samples covering the acute and convalescent phases of COVID-19 were provided by collaborators in the United States, Italy and Spain. The sample metadata nearly always contained a de-identified subject ID, COVID-19 status, age in years and sex. The repertoires were released in a freely available public database meant as a resource for research on the immune response to SARS-CoV-2. Where available, HLA class I and class II types were obtained from metadata supplied by the sample provider rather than from assay-based typing. The dataset comprised deeply sampled blood TCRbeta repertoires from subjects exposed to, actively infected with, or recovered from COVID-19. The samples were drawn from the first 160 participants of the ongoing ImmuneRACE study and from 1,254 subjects provided by 6 global collaborators. The material from the prospective study consisted of cDNA or gDNA derived from T cells, B-cell-depleted T cells, or PBMCs.

The immunoSEQ Assay, a bias-controlled multiplex PCR, was used to amplify TCRbeta CDR3 regions from genomic DNA. The paper's data handling went like this. The number of nucleated cells in each sample was estimated from the amplification of reference gene primers within the assay. To quantify the absolute abundance of each unique TCRbeta CDR3 rearrangement, sequence reads were collapsed and filtered. Productive Simpson clonality was computed per sample as the square root of Simpson's diversity index over productive rearrangements. Entries here come from immuneACCESS through TCRdb and include only in-frame sequences with V and J called. Some clones fail to appear in such tables; in the studies checked, an unresolved V gene covers under half of the shortfall, and the cause of the remainder is unknown. For V, J and clone size, that table is used; D and trimming come from the DNA. The sample records about 240,000 clones, around 86% of which are singletons. The ten largest clones take up roughly an eighth of the sample.

Each collaborating institution followed its own protocols to collect whole blood in K2EDTA tubes. For TCRbeta analysis, collaborators shipped samples in one of three forms: frozen whole blood, isolated PBMCs, or DNA extracted from either of those sample types. The study at large found these results: Clinical and demographic metadata were provided uncurated, with the amount varying by source and participant.

Its CDR3 holds 14 amino acids, cysteine through phenylalanine. Only the CDR3 region is kept as DNA, spanning 42 bases read in frame from base 1. V has 2 bases trimmed and J has 3 bases trimmed; junction bases matching no gene number 3. CDR1 MNHEY and CDR2 SVGAGI were looked up in the germline V gene. This clone was recorded only once. Its antigen remains undetermined. No much larger clone exists at a distance of one base, and base qualities are not known. This TCR came from an elderly man with acute or convalescent COVID-19. The sequencing input was peripheral blood. The chain is encoded by TRBV6-5 joined to TRBJ1-1; 7 central bases correspond to TRBD1. The sequenced DNA: TGTGCCAGCAGTTACGTTACAGGGGACACTGAAGCTTTCTTT. It codes for CASSYVTGDTEAFF.